Included here is one T cell receptor (beta chain) sequence, with context. Other DNA sequences from this sample encode an identical CDR3 as well. Only in-frame clones appear in the TCRdb table, and some are missing; sequencing was by immunoSEQ multiplex PCR. The sample includes some 2,400,000 clones, approximately 96% of them seen just once. This sample is part of a study of shared clonotypes between healthy human individuals. Study overall: The study used three CD4 naive, three CD4 memory, two CD8 naive and one CD8 memory plate per donor.

Germline CDR1 reads SGDLS; CDR2 reads YYNGEE. Trimming removed 4 bases at V and 2 bases at J, with 12 bases between. CDR3 length: 14 residues. Sequenced: naive CD4+ T cells sorted from blood. This sample's subset: CD45RA+ positively selected. The chain joins TRBV9 to TRBJ2-5; perhaps D is TRBD1 or TRBD2 (5 bases each). This receptor was obtained from a man aged 18 to 30 in good health. Written as DNA, the CDR3 is TGTGCCAGCAGCCCCCGTGGGGGACAAGAGACCCAGTACTTC. This encodes CASSPRGGQETQYF. The entire variable domain, with the rest obtained from reference TRBV9 and TRBJ2-5, is as follows: DSGVTQTPKHLITATGQRVTLRCSPRSGDLSVYWYQQSLDQGLQFLIQYYNGEERAKGNILERFSAQQFPDLHSELNLSSLELGDSALYFCASSPRGGQETQYFGPGTRLLVL.